This T cell receptor (beta chain) was obtained from a study of metastatic and nonmetastatic thyroid tumors. Study context: A comparison of repertoires was made across blood and tumor or nodule tissue from malignant and benign thyroid patients.

Authors' methods: The distant-metastasis classifier for papillary thyroid cancer was built from CDR3 differences across clinicopathological groups. TCRdb reanalyzed the PCR reads with MiXCR. The V and J calls were not made by the authors but by TCRdb's processing. The sample yields tens of thousands of clones, more than 14% seen once. Germline values: CDR1 DFQATT, CDR2 SNEGSKA (reference sequence). The CDR3 is 13 amino acids. Trimming took 5 bases from V and 5 from J, leaving 15 bases between them. Study-level results: TCR beta diversity was reportedly significantly higher in malignant thyroid tumors than benign nodules, in blood and tumor.

With respect to this clone: Antigen unknown.

Each patient came to thyroid surgery without any prior treatment (of any kind). This rearrangement joins TRBV20-1 to TRBJ1-1; D uncertain. The clonotype comes from a female donor with papillary thyroid cancer or a benign thyroid nodule (not recorded which). Some clones in this sample may be carry-over from other donors' samples. Sample: tumor tissue. The CDR3 reads CSAFNTEGTEAFF. In DNA, the CDR3 is TGCAGTGCTTTCAACACGGAGGGTACTGAAGCTTTCTTT.